The next 10 T cell receptor beta chains were all read from a single sample in a study of shared clonotypes between healthy human individuals. Using immunoSEQ multiplex PCR, the repertoire was profiled, and TCRdb retains in-frame clones only, with some absent. The data contain 630,000 or so clones, nearly 98% of them singletons. Only CD45RO-negative cells positively selected for CCR7 counted as naive CD8 cells, so terminally differentiated effector memory CD45RA+ cells were excluded. Sequencing was performed on naive CD8+ T cells sorted from blood. Receptors originate from a man under 40 in good health.

The chain has TRBV27 and TRBJ1-5; weak D call: TRBD1 (6 bases). Trimming took off 2 bases at V and 6 bases at J, with 14 bases between the two ends. Germline loops: CDR1 MNHEY, CDR2 SMNVEV (reference sequence). This CDR3 has 15 residues. In nucleotides, the CDR3 is TGTGCCAGCAGTTTAGGGGGGGCTAGAAGTCAGCCCCAGCATTTT. It translates to CASSLGGARSQPQHF.

This sequence joins TRBV7-9 and TRBJ2-1; maybe TRBD1 (5 bases). This CDR3 comprises 13 residues. Germline CDR1 and CDR2: SEHNR and FQNEAQ (reference sequence). V gave up 11 bases and J gave up 11 bases, with 22 bases separating them. CDR3 residues: CALVGAHPQKQFF. CDR3 sequence (DNA): TGTGCCCTAGTAGGGGCCCACCCGCAGAAGCAGTTCTTC.

This chain joins TRBV5-1 and TRBJ2-1; unclear D gene. V was pared by 3 bases and J by 5 bases, with 15 bases between. This CDR3 comprises 15 residues. The germline CDR1 and CDR2 sequences are SGHRS and YFSETQ. CDR3 nucleotide sequence: TGCGCCAGCAGCTCCGAGAGGCACTTCAACAATGAGCAGTTCTTC. It codes for CASSSERHFNNEQFF. Full variable domain (rest looked up from reference TRBV5-1 and TRBJ2-1): KAGVTQTPRYLIKTRGQQVTLSCSPISGHRSVSWYQQTPGQGLQFLFEYFSETQRNKGNFPGRFSGRQFSNSRSEMNVSTLELGDSALYLCASSSERHFNNEQFFGPGTRLTVL.

This rearrangement joins TRBV5-1 to TRBJ2-7; no definite D call. CDR3 length: 12 residues. From germline, CDR1 is SGHRS and CDR2 YFSETQ. The V gene lost 0 bases and the J gene lost 5 bases, with 6 bases spanning the gap. The CDR3 loop reads CASSLGVDEQYF. The CDR3 DNA reads as TGCGCCAGCAGCTTGGGGGTCGACGAGCAGTACTTC.

The chain recombines TRBV27 with TRBJ2-1, with D hard to call. The CDR3 has 11 amino acids. V lost 7 bases and J lost 8, with 9 bases in between. Germline CDR1 reads MNHEY; CDR2 reads SMNVEV (reference sequence). CDR3 in DNA: TGTGCCAGCACTTCGGGTTATGAGCAGTTCTTC. It encodes CASTSGYEQFF.

This clone was detected a few times. In DNA form, the CDR3 reads TGTGCCATCCGTACTGACTATGGCTACACCTTC. It yields the protein CAIRTDYGYTF. The chain joins TRBV6-6 to TRBJ1-2; D unresolved. Germline V CDR1 and CDR2: MNHNY, SVGAGI (reference sequence). The V and J ends lost 10 bases and 3 bases respectively, with 9 bases between them. The CDR3 runs 11 residues.

The rearrangement joins TRBV4-1 to TRBJ2-1; 8 bases fit TRBD1. Trimming removed 0 bases from V and 8 bases from J; junction bases left unmatched: 6. CDR1 and CDR2 (germline): MGHRA, YSYEKL. The CDR3 loop spans 15 amino acids. The CDR3 spells CASSQEDRANDEQFF. The CDR3 nucleotides read TGCGCCAGCAGCCAAGAGGACAGGGCAAACGATGAGCAGTTCTTC.

J is TRBJ1-5 and V is TRBV4-1; D not resolved. Germline V gene sequence: CDR1 MGHRA, CDR2 YSYEKL. The CDR3 contains 13 residues. Trimming removed 1 base at V and 10 bases at J, with 11 bases between. Here the CDR3 reads CASSQVLLTPQHF. The CDR3 coding sequence is TGCGCCAGCAGCCAAGTTCTTTTAACTCCCCAGCATTTT.

The chain links TRBV29-1 to TRBJ2-7; 7 bases are a match to TRBD1. Trimming took 1 base from V and 3 from J; bases not matched to a gene: 15. The CDR3 runs 17 residues. Germline CDR1 is SQVTM and CDR2 is ANQGSEA. This chain's CDR3 is CSVEGGIAGTAYYEQYF. The DNA for the CDR3 is TGCAGCGTTGAAGGAGGGATCGCCGGGACAGCCTACTACGAGCAGTACTTC.

The chain employs TRBV14 and TRBJ2-2; 10 bases match TRBD1. Germline assignment: CDR1 SGHDN and CDR2 FVKESK. J lost 4 bases, V lost 4 bases, and 15 bases had no gene match. The CDR3 covers 19 residues. The chain's CDR3 is CASSLRDRGLDTGTGELFF. CDR3 DNA: TGTGCCAGCAGCCTCCGGGACAGGGGATTAGACACGGGCACCGGGGAGCTGTTTTTT. The whole variable domain, remainder taken from reference TRBV14 and TRBJ2-2, is EAGVTQFPSHSVIEKGQTVTLRCDPISGHDNLYWYRRVMGKEIKFLLHFVKESKQDESGMPNNRFLAERTGGTYSTLKVQPAELEDSGVYFCASSLRDRGLDTGTGELFFGEGSRLTVL.